The 16 T cell receptor beta chains below all came from one sample that was sequenced in a study of OX40 agonist ivuxolimab in advanced cancers. Assay: immunoSEQ multiplex PCR; the TCRdb copy retains only in-frame clones and omits some. Of about 40,000 clones listed, around 80% are singletons. The starting material was CD4+ or CD8+ T cells sorted from blood, obtained in a trial of the OX40 agonist ivuxolimab. All receptors derive from an adult with an advanced solid tumor such as melanoma, head and neck, liver or kidney cancer.

The chain joins TRBV7-3 to TRBJ2-2, with D tentatively TRBD2 (6 bases). Per germline, CDR1 SGHTA and CDR2 FQGTGA. The CDR3 runs 13 residues. Deletions cut 4 bases from V and 9 bases from J, with 12 bases between. CDR3 sequence: CASSSGLDRELFF. The CDR3 coding sequence is TGTGCCAGCAGCTCGGGACTCGATAGGGAGCTGTTTTTT.

The V gene is TRBV4-3, the J gene TRBJ1-2; weak D call: TRBD1 (5 bases). V lost 0 bases and J lost 3, with 11 bases in between. The CDR3 consists of 15 residues. Germline values: CDR1 LGHNA, CDR2 YSLEER. CDR3 DNA: TGCGCCAGCAGCCAAGATCCCAGGGTGCACTATGGCTACACCTTC. Protein product: CASSQDPRVHYGYTF.

The J gene is TRBJ1-6, the V gene TRBV6-6; D unclear. This CDR3 is built from 13 residues. The V and J ends lost 2 bases and 7 bases respectively, with 6 bases between them. CDR1 and CDR2 from the germline V gene are MNHNY and SVGAGI (reference sequence). CDR3 coding DNA: TGTGCCAGCAGTTACACAGAGAATTCACCCCTCCACTTT. Translated, it gives CASSYTENSPLHF.

In this sample, this clone turned up once. The CDR3 protein is CAISLAGGSTDTQYF. CDR3 bases: TGTGCCATCAGCTTAGCGGGAGGGAGCACAGATACGCAGTATTTT. The chain combines TRBV10-3 with TRBJ2-3; 11 positions agree with TRBD2. The V gene end was trimmed by 6 bases and the J gene end by 0 bases; junction bases not matched to a gene: 2. CDR3 length: 15 amino acids. The germline V gene has CDR1 ENHRY and CDR2 SYGVKD.

This clone appeared once. The rearrangement uses TRBV5-4 and TRBJ1-2; D may be TRBD1 (6 bases). Trimming left V 5 bases short and J 8 bases short, with 16 bases between. Per the germline V gene, CDR1 is SGHNT and CDR2 is YYREEE (reference sequence). The CDR3 covers 13 residues. The DNA of the CDR3 is TGTGCCAGCAGGGTCAGGGGTCAGGGGGGCTACACCTTC. Amino acids: CASRVRGQGGYTF.

V usage is TRBV6-1 and J usage is TRBJ1-5, with D maybe TRBD1 (6 bases). Trimming took off 3 bases at V and 4 bases at J, with 19 bases between the two ends. The CDR3 has 17 residues. Looked up from germline, CDR1 is MNHNS and CDR2 is SASEGT. CDR3 sequence: CASSDPWGALGNQPQHF. The CDR3, as DNA: TGTGCCAGCAGTGACCCCTGGGGGGCCCTGGGGAATCAGCCCCAGCATTTT.

The chain employs TRBV7-9 and TRBJ2-7; 7 positions match TRBD1. Germline values: CDR1 SEHNR, CDR2 FQNEAQ (reference sequence). Losses at the gene ends were 7 bases for V and 2 bases for J; bases not matched to a gene: 5. CDR3 length: 13 amino acids. The CDR3 reads CASNPGQPYEQYF. CDR3 DNA: TGTGCCAGCAACCCGGGACAGCCCTACGAGCAGTACTTC.

This clone was found a few times. This sequence joins TRBV5-4 and TRBJ2-7, with D possibly matching TRBD1 (5 bases). V dropped 4 bases and J dropped 0 bases, with 11 bases sitting between them. Germline CDR1 is SGHNT and CDR2 is YYREEE (reference sequence). The CDR3 is made up of 14 amino acids. CDR3 nucleotides: TGTGCCAGCAGCCCTCGACAGTTCTCCTACGAGCAGTACTTC. This translates into CASSPRQFSYEQYF. Based on the CDR3 plus reference TRBV5-4 and TRBJ2-7, the full variable domain is ETGVTQSPTHLIKTRGQQVTLRCSSQSGHNTVSWYQQALGQGPQFIFQYYREEENGRGNFPPRFSGLQFPNYSSELNVNALELDDSALYLCASSPRQFSYEQYFGPGTRLTVT.

The CDR3 is CASSYVASRTGELFF. As DNA, the CDR3 is TGTGCCAGCAGTTACGTAGCGTCGAGGACCGGGGAGCTGTTTTTT. The chain has TRBV6-5 and TRBJ2-2; tentatively, D is TRBD2 (5 bases). CDR1 and CDR2 (germline): MNHEY, SVGAGI. The CDR3 consists of 15 residues. V was shortened by 2 bases and J by 5 bases, with 12 bases between the two germline ends.

V and J are TRBV5-1 and TRBJ2-3; 10 positions match TRBD2. The CDR3 sequence is 17 residues long. Trimming cost V 0 bases and J 2 bases; bases outside gene matches: 6. Germline V gene sequence: CDR1 SGHRS, CDR2 YFSETQ. The CDR3 region has the DNA TGCGCCAGCAGCTTGGGGTGGACTAGCGGCTTCACAGATACGCAGTATTTT. Protein product: CASSLGWTSGFTDTQYF.

The CDR3 region has the DNA TGTGCCAGCAGCTTAGCCACAGATACGCAGTATTTT. Translation: CASSLATDTQYF. The chain carries TRBV7-2 and TRBJ2-3; no reliable D call. CDR1 is SGHTA and CDR2 is FQGNSA in the germline V gene. This CDR3 comprises 12 residues. V gave up 0 bases and J gave up 2 bases, with 0 bases separating them.

The CDR3 reads CASSLDRGQGFAEAFF. The DNA of the CDR3 is TGTGCCAGCAGCTTAGACAGGGGACAGGGGTTCGCTGAAGCTTTCTTT. This rearrangement joins TRBV7-8 to TRBJ1-1; TRBD1 matches 10 bases. J lost 6 bases, V lost 1 base, and 8 bases had no gene match. The CDR3 is 16 residues long. The germline V gene encodes CDR1 SGHVS and CDR2 FQNEAQ.

This clone is a singleton in its sample. The identical CDR3 is also encoded by other nucleotide sequences in the sample. This chain links TRBV29-1 with TRBJ2-1, with 7 bases aligning to TRBD1. Germline-derived CDR1 and CDR2 are SQVTM and ANQGSEA. Losses at the gene ends were 7 bases for V and 3 bases for J; bases not matched to a gene: 6. This CDR3 is 13 amino acids long. The CDR3 bases are TGCAGCGCCCCCGGGACAGACTACAATGAGCAGTTCTTC. This gives the protein CSAPGTDYNEQFF.

The rearrangement links TRBV2 to TRBJ2-7; 7 nucleotides line up with TRBD1. Per the germline V gene, CDR1 is SNHLY and CDR2 is FYNNEI. V was pared by 3 bases and J by 0 bases, with 2 bases of the junction left unmatched. The CDR3 sequence is 14 residues long. This chain's CDR3 is CASSERGPSYEQYF. The DNA for the CDR3 is TGTGCCAGCAGTGAGAGGGGGCCCTCCTACGAGCAGTACTTC.

V is TRBV27 and J is TRBJ1-1; D remains unclear. The CDR3 length is 12 residues. Trimming removed 2 bases at V and 8 bases at J, with 9 bases between. Germline V gene lookup returns CDR1 MNHEY and CDR2 SMNVEV (reference sequence). CDR3 nucleotides: TGTGCCAGCAGTTTACCGGACGGAGAAGCTTTCTTT. This codes for CASSLPDGEAFF.

V and J are TRBV21-1 and TRBJ1-6; TRBD1 is the table's D call and was not checked against the DNA. TRBV21-1 is shown as a pseudogene. The CDR3 length is 13 residues. The CDR3 reads CASSSNRGSPLHF. In DNA, the CDR3 is TGTGCCAGCAGCAGTAACAGGGGCTCACCCCTCCACTTT.